This T cell receptor (beta chain) derives from a study of Graves' ophthalmopathy and Graves' hyperthyroidism. This clonotype was counted at least ten times. This CDR3 has 14 residues. Germline lookup yields CDR1 SGHVS and CDR2 FNYEAQ. V shed 6 bases, J shed 7 bases, and the junction held 11 bases outside the gene matches. Amplified TCR beta CDR3 regions were obtained using RNA transcripts as template. First-round RT-PCR relied on HTBI primers, and a second-round multiplex PCR came next. TCRdb passed the multiplex PCR reads through MiXCR, listing each CDR3 protein once. The sample yields about 620,000 distinct CDR3 sequences, about a fifth seen once.

This clonotype originated in a woman between 18 and 29 years old with stable Graves' hyperthyroidism. Some clones in this sample may be carry-over from other donors' samples. The chain links TRBV7-6 to TRBJ2-7; 8 nucleotides line up with TRBD1. The source material was peripheral blood. CDR3 in DNA: TGTGCCAGCAGACCCGACAGGGGCCCTTTGGAGCAGTACTTC. As protein: CASRPDRGPLEQYF.